These 18 T cell receptor beta chains came from one sample sequenced in a study of CD8 T cells in Susac syndrome. cDNA came from about 0.51 to 1 ug RNA primed by random hexamers. TCRdb analysed the immunoSEQ multiplex PCR reads with MiXCR anew, one entry per CDR3 protein. Seen here are approximately 210,000 distinct CDR3 sequences, 95% observed once, and the top ten hold around 0.099%. Sequencing used CD4+ T cells from PBMCs. All receptors come from a human donor with multiple sclerosis.

This clonotype came up once. This rearrangement joins TRBV3-1 to TRBJ1-2, with D maybe TRBD1 (5 bases). CDR3 length: 13 residues. Between the trimmed V and J ends, which lost 0 bases and 3 bases, there was a span of 5 bases. Germline V gene data show CDR1 as LGHDT and CDR2 as YNNKEL (reference sequence). The chain's CDR3 is CASSQEGHYGYTF. Written as DNA, the CDR3 is TGTGCCAGCAGCCAAGAGGGGCACTATGGCTACACCTTC.

This clonotype was observed a single time. The chain's CDR3 is CASSLRSPGLDYGYTF. The CDR3 DNA reads as TGTGCCAGCAGCTTGAGATCTCCGGGACTAGACTATGGCTACACCTTC. The chain carries TRBV7-9 and TRBJ1-2; TRBD1 might be the D (5 bases). The CDR3 is 16 residues long. Germline values: CDR1 SEHNR, CDR2 FQNEAQ (reference sequence). V dropped 3 bases and J dropped 3 bases, with 17 bases sitting between them.

The rearrangement uses TRBV19 and TRBJ2-5, with a possible D match to TRBD1 (6 bases). Germline CDR1 reads LNHDA; CDR2 reads SQIVND (reference sequence). V lost 3 bases to trimming and J lost 5 bases, with 19 bases between them. The CDR3 loop spans 16 amino acids. The CDR3 nucleotides are TGTGCCAGTAGTATGGTGGGACAACCGCTTGCGGAGACCCAGTACTTC. As protein: CASSMVGQPLAETQYF.

The chain recombines TRBV4-2 with TRBJ2-1; D not resolved. V was trimmed by 0 bases and J by 10 bases, leaving 10 bases between them. The germline V gene has CDR1 LGHNA and CDR2 YNFKEQ. This CDR3 comprises 13 residues. The CDR3 sequence is CASSQDLLGEQFF. CDR3 nucleotides: TGTGCCAGCAGCCAAGATCTATTGGGGGAGCAGTTCTTC.

The gene calls are TRBV20-1 and TRBJ1-2; maybe TRBD1 (6 bases). The V end was cut by 1 base, the J end by 8 bases, with 17 bases between. Germline V gene sequence: CDR1 DFQATT, CDR2 SNEGSKA (reference sequence). The CDR3 contains 14 residues. The CDR3 region is CSARALGTGQGYTF. CDR3 nucleotide sequence: TGCAGTGCTAGAGCCCTAGGCACAGGGCAAGGCTACACCTTC.

This chain links TRBV27 with TRBJ2-7, with unresolved D. The V gene lost 4 bases and the J gene lost 1 base, with 11 bases spanning the gap. CDR3 size: 14 residues. Germline V CDR1 and CDR2: MNHEY, SMNVEV (reference sequence). CDR3 in amino acids: CASSSPKRSYEQYF. CDR3 DNA: TGTGCCAGCAGTTCCCCCAAGCGTTCCTACGAGCAGTACTTC.

This chain links TRBV24-1 with TRBJ2-1; D not resolved. Trimming cost V 2 bases and J 4 bases, with 14 bases left between them. The germline V gene encodes CDR1 KGHDR and CDR2 SFDVKD. This CDR3 is 16 amino acids long. CDR3: CATSDSAPNAYNEQFF. CDR3 nucleotides: TGTGCCACCAGTGATTCAGCCCCGAACGCATACAATGAGCAGTTCTTC.

The gene calls are TRBV7-9 and TRBJ2-1, with TRBD2 identical over 12 bases. The trim removed 6 bases at V and 8 bases at J, leaving 14 bases unmatched. The CDR3 is made up of 17 amino acids. From germline, CDR1 is SEHNR and CDR2 FQNEAQ (reference sequence). The CDR3 DNA reads TGTGCCAGCAGTCAAGGACCCGGGACTAGCGGGTACCATGAGCAGTTCTTC. This translates into CASSQGPGTSGYHEQFF.

The rearrangement joins TRBV20-1 to TRBJ2-5; possible D gene TRBD1, 6 bases. V gave up 0 bases and J gave up 7 bases, with 18 bases separating them. The CDR3 runs to 15 residues. Per germline, CDR1 DFQATT and CDR2 SNEGSKA (reference sequence). Written as DNA, the CDR3 is TGCAGTGCTAGAGACACGACCAGGGGTAGAGGGACCCAGTACTTC. Translation: CSARDTTRGRGTQYF.

The chain carries TRBV2 and TRBJ2-1; TRBD2 might be the D (5 bases). The CDR3 contains 15 residues. The V end lost 6 bases, the J end lost 7 bases, and 19 bases lay between the germline ends. In germline, CDR1 is SNHLY, CDR2 FYNNEI. The CDR3 DNA reads as TGTGCCAGCAGGCTACAAGGAGGAGGAGTGAATGAGCAGTTCTTC. This codes for CASRLQGGGVNEQFF.

V and J are TRBV15 and TRBJ1-5; the D is unclear. The V gene's germline CDR1 is LNHNV and CDR2 YYDKDF (reference sequence). This CDR3 has 14 amino acids. Trimming left V 0 bases short and J 6 bases short, with 9 bases between. The DNA of the CDR3 is TGTGCCACCAGCAGAGAAGCGGGTACTCAGCCCCAGCATTTT. Residues: CATSREAGTQPQHF.

V and J are TRBV9 and TRBJ1-2; 9 bases agree with TRBD1. Germline V gene lookup returns CDR1 SGDLS and CDR2 YYNGEE. J gave up 6 bases and V 4 bases, and 10 bases lay outside the gene matches. The CDR3 consists of 15 residues. The CDR3 sequence: CASSMRDREIHGYTF. In DNA, the CDR3 is TGTGCCAGCAGCATGAGGGACAGGGAGATTCATGGCTACACCTTC.

This CDR3 reads CSARKGERAYEQYF. The CDR3 DNA reads as TGCAGTGCTAGGAAAGGGGAGAGAGCTTACGAGCAGTACTTC. The chain couples TRBV20-1 to TRBJ2-7; D tentatively reads TRBD1 or TRBD2 (5 bases each). CDR1 and CDR2 from the germline V gene are DFQATT and SNEGSKA (reference sequence). The CDR3 extends over 14 amino acids. V was shortened by 3 bases and J by 4 bases, with 16 bases between the two germline ends.

The chain has TRBV4-1 and TRBJ2-5; TRBD2 might be the D (6 bases). The germline V and J ends were trimmed by 2 bases and 4 bases, with 8 bases remaining between them. CDR3 length: 13 amino acids. The germline CDR1 and CDR2 sequences are MGHRA and YSYEKL. In DNA, the CDR3 is TGCGCCAGCAGCCAATGGCGGGGAGAGACCCAGTACTTC. It encodes CASSQWRGETQYF.

The count of this clonotype is one. This sequence joins TRBV27 and TRBJ2-1; D gene ambiguous. There are 13 residues in the CDR3. The V end lost 7 bases, the J end lost 5 bases, and 12 bases lay between the germline ends. Germline V CDR1 and CDR2: MNHEY, SMNVEV (reference sequence). CDR3 loop: CASNTNGDNEQFF. CDR3 bases: TGTGCCAGCAACACAAATGGAGACAATGAGCAGTTCTTC.

The chain carries TRBV4-1 and TRBJ2-7; 11 bases line up with TRBD1. The germline CDR1 and CDR2 sequences are MGHRA and YSYEKL. The CDR3 totals 18 residues. Trimming removed 4 bases from V and 0 bases from J; junction bases left unmatched: 11. This chain's CDR3 is CASSRTVSGTGGSYEQYF. The CDR3 DNA is TGCGCCAGCAGCCGAACAGTGAGTGGGACAGGGGGCTCCTACGAGCAGTACTTC.

The genes are TRBV6-6 and TRBJ2-1; either TRBD1 or TRBD2 may fit D (6 bases each). In germline, CDR1 is MNHNY, CDR2 SVGAGI (reference sequence). V was pared by 8 bases and J by 4 bases, with 15 bases between. This CDR3 contains 14 residues. CDR3 nucleotides: TGTGCCAGCTCCCTGGGGGGCTGGTACAATGAGCAGTTCTTC. It codes for CASSLGGWYNEQFF.

The genes are TRBV29-1 and TRBJ2-5; D perhaps matches TRBD2 (5 bases). V was pared by 4 bases and J by 5 bases, with 14 bases between. Germline loops: CDR1 SQVTM, CDR2 ANQGSEA. CDR3 length: 13 amino acids. The CDR3 region is CSVAEAAGETQYF. CDR3 coding DNA: TGCAGCGTTGCGGAAGCCGCGGGTGAGACCCAGTACTTC.